The 12 T cell receptor beta chains listed next were all sequenced from one sample in a study of early T cells in non-severe SARS-CoV-2 infection. TCRdb re-called the 5' RACE reads with MiXCR, one entry per CDR3 protein. This sample has around 45,000 distinct CDR3 sequences, with less than 8.5% found just once. The specimen was whole blood. These receptor sequences come from an adult who was a healthcare worker with PCR-confirmed SARS-CoV-2 infection or an uninfected control (not recorded which).

The table lists this clonotype with a few counts. V and J are TRBV5-4 and TRBJ2-5; no reliable D call. Germline CDR1 SGHNT, CDR2 YYREEE (reference sequence). CDR3 length: 14 amino acids. V was clipped by 2 bases and J by 2 bases, with 10 bases between them. The CDR3: CASSLARTQETQYF. The CDR3 DNA reads TGTGCCAGCAGCTTAGCGAGAACACAAGAGACCCAGTACTTC.

This clonotype turned up a few times. The J gene is TRBJ2-5, the V gene TRBV11-2, with 7 bases matching TRBD1. After removal of 5 bases from V and 2 bases from J, the junction contained 8 bases not matched to a gene. Germline lookup yields CDR1 SGHAT and CDR2 FQNNGV. This CDR3 region has 15 residues. The CDR3 is CASSNHPQGQETQYF. The CDR3, as DNA: TGTGCCAGCAGCAACCATCCACAGGGGCAAGAGACCCAGTACTTC.

There are a few counts of this clonotype. This chain joins TRBV6-6 and TRBJ2-5; D not resolved. Germline V gene sequence: CDR1 MNHNY, CDR2 SVGAGI (reference sequence). The CDR3 has 15 residues. Trimming left V 7 bases short and J 1 base short, with 16 bases between. In DNA, the CDR3 is TGTGCCAGCATAAACCAAGCCAACGGCCAAGAGACCCAGTACTTC. This sequence encodes CASINQANGQETQYF.

V usage is TRBV20-1 and J usage is TRBJ2-1, with a weak D call TRBD2 (6 bases). Per the germline V gene, CDR1 is DFQATT and CDR2 is SNEGSKA (reference sequence). The ends were cut back, 1 base at V and 5 bases at J, with 12 bases in the middle. The CDR3 is made up of 14 amino acids. CDR3 bases: TGCAGTGCTAGAGGGCTGCGCGGGGACAATGAGCAGTTCTTC. Translating gives CSARGLRGDNEQFF.

The chain recombines TRBV27 with TRBJ1-1; tentative D call: TRBD1 (6 bases). CDR3 length equals 12 residues. Per the germline V gene, CDR1 is MNHEY and CDR2 is SMNVEV (reference sequence). Between the trimmed V and J ends, which lost 2 bases and 8 bases, there was a span of 9 bases. This CDR3 is CASSLTGNEAFF. Written as DNA, the CDR3 is TGTGCCAGCAGTTTAACAGGGAACGAAGCTTTCTTT.

There are a few counts of this clonotype. This chain links TRBV7-2 with TRBJ2-2; D is undetermined. V shed 5 bases and J shed 5 bases, with 9 bases lying between them. Per the germline V gene, CDR1 is SGHTA and CDR2 is FQGNSA. This CDR3 is 13 amino acids long. Here the CDR3 reads CASSPAVTGELFF. Written as DNA, the CDR3 is TGTGCCAGCAGCCCGGCGGTGACCGGGGAGCTGTTTTTT.

This clonotype was counted ten times or more. The V and J genes are TRBV24-1 and TRBJ2-3; 8 nucleotides align to TRBD1. Per the germline V gene, CDR1 is KGHDR and CDR2 is SFDVKD. V lost 8 bases to trimming and J lost 1 base; unmatched junction nucleotides: 1. CDR3 length equals 13 residues. The CDR3 DNA is TGTGCCACCAAGACAGGGGGCACAGATACGCAGTATTTT. This gives the protein CATKTGGTDTQYF.

This clonotype was detected ten times or more. The chain employs TRBV27 and TRBJ2-1, with 12 bases fitting TRBD2. This CDR3 is built from 17 residues. V lost 1 base, J lost 7 bases, and 8 bases stayed unmatched. The germline V gene encodes CDR1 MNHEY and CDR2 SMNVEV (reference sequence). The CDR3 region is CASSLYPGLAGGNEQFF. CDR3 DNA sequence: TGTGCCAGCAGTTTATATCCGGGGCTAGCGGGGGGGAATGAGCAGTTCTTC.

This clonotype was recorded a few times. V and J are TRBV5-1 and TRBJ2-5; 8 bases line up with TRBD2. Trimming cost V 4 bases and J 3 bases; bases outside gene matches: 11. Germline V CDR1 and CDR2: SGHRS, YFSETQ. This CDR3 region has 16 residues. The CDR3 sequence is CASSRTPGLVKETQYF. Written as DNA, the CDR3 is TGCGCCAGCAGCCGGACCCCGGGACTAGTGAAAGAGACCCAGTACTTC. Full variable domain (remainder filled in from reference TRBV5-1 and TRBJ2-5): KAGVTQTPRYLIKTRGQQVTLSCSPISGHRSVSWYQQTPGQGLQFLFEYFSETQRNKGNFPGRFSGRQFSNSRSEMNVSTLELGDSALYLCASSRTPGLVKETQYFGPGTRLLVL.

This clonotype was detected ten times or more. The rearrangement joins TRBV6-1 to TRBJ1-5, with 10 bases that match TRBD1. J gave up 7 bases and V 10 bases, and 13 bases lay outside the gene matches. In germline, CDR1 is MNHNS, CDR2 SASEGT. The CDR3 is made up of 15 amino acids. The CDR3: CATTKRDRGNQPQHF. The CDR3 nucleotides are TGTGCCACCACGAAGAGGGACAGGGGAAACCAGCCCCAGCATTTT.

This clonotype was picked up many times. The chain has TRBV7-3 and TRBJ2-2; TRBD1 matches 8 bases. With V trimmed by 3 bases and J by 2 bases, 2 bases remained unmatched. Germline lookup yields CDR1 SGHTA and CDR2 FQGTGA. The CDR3 is made up of 15 amino acids. CDR3 amino acids: CASSLTGVNTGELFF. CDR3 in DNA: TGTGCCAGCAGCTTGACAGGGGTAAACACCGGGGAGCTGTTTTTT. Supplemented by reference TRBV7-3 and TRBJ2-2, the full variable domain reads GAGVSQTPSNKVTEKGKYVELRCDPISGHTALYWYRQSLGQGPEFLIYFQGTGAADDSGLPNDRFFAVRPEGSVSTLKIQRTERGDSAVYLCASSLTGVNTGELFFGEGSRLTVL.

This clonotype was recorded a few times. The chain carries TRBV10-1 and TRBJ1-1; D remains unclear. This CDR3 comprises 12 residues. The ends were cut back, 3 bases at V and 7 bases at J, with 9 bases in the middle. Germline V gene lookup returns CDR1 WNHNN and CDR2 SYGVQD (reference sequence). DNA of the CDR3: TGCGCCAGCAGTGAACCGGGGTATGAAGCTTTCTTT. This codes for CASSEPGYEAFF.